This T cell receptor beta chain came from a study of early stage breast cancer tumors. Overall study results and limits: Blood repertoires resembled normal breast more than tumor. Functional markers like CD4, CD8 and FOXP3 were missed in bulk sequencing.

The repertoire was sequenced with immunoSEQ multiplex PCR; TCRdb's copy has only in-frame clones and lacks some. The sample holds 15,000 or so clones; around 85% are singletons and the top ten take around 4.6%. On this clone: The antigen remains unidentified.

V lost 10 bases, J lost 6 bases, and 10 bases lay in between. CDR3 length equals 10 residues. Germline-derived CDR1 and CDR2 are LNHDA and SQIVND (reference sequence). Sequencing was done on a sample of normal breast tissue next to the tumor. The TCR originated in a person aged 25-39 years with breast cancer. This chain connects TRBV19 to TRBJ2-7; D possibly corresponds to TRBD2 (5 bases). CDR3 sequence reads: CAILGREQYF. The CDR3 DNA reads TGTGCCATACTAGGTCGCGAGCAGTACTTC.